One and the same sample provided the 29 T cell receptor beta chains below, sequenced in a study of OX40 agonist ivuxolimab in advanced cancers. Library preparation employed the immunoSEQ multiplex PCR assay. Entries here come from immuneACCESS through TCRdb and include only in-frame sequences with V and J called. Some clones fail to appear in such tables; in the studies checked, an unresolved V gene covers under half of the shortfall, and the cause of the remainder is unknown. The sample profile shows tens of thousands of clones; 70% to 90% of them were found once. In total, the top ten clones hold 0.4% to 0.55% of the sample. The sequencing used CD4+ or CD8+ T cells sorted from blood, collected in a trial of the OX40 agonist ivuxolimab. The receptor source for this set is an adult with an advanced solid tumor such as melanoma, head and neck, liver or kidney cancer.

The genes are TRBV18 and TRBJ2-7; 14 bases fit TRBD2. V lost 3 bases and J lost 0; bases outside the gene matches: 10. The CDR3 has 19 amino acids. Germline V lookup: CDR1 KGHSH, CDR2 LQKENI. Here the CDR3 DNA reads TGTGCCAGCTCACCTTATGGGACTAGCGGGAGTTCCAGCTCCTACGAGCAGTACTTC. Residues: CASSPYGTSGSSSSYEQYF. Using reference TRBV18 and TRBJ2-7 for the parts outside the CDR3, the full variable domain is NAGVMQNPRHLVRRRGQEARLRCSPMKGHSHVYWYRQLPEEGLKFMVYLQKENIIDESGMPKERFSAEFPKEGPSILRIQQVVRGDSAAYFCASSPYGTSGSSSSYEQYFGPGTRLTVT.

This chain uses TRBV19 with TRBJ2-7; 13 nucleotides agree with TRBD2. The junction had 2 bases not matched to a gene; V was cut back by 6 bases and J by 3 bases. The germline gives CDR1 LNHDA, CDR2 SQIVND (reference sequence). CDR3 size: 14 residues. The CDR3 DNA sequence: TGTGCCAGTAGCAGGACTAGCGGGAGCTACGAGCAGTACTTC. As protein: CASSRTSGSYEQYF.

CDR3 DNA: TGTGCCAGCACCCCGGACGGGAATGAAAAACTGTTTTTT. Protein sequence: CASTPDGNEKLFF. V and J are TRBV21-1 and TRBJ1-4. TRBV21-1 is deemed a pseudogene. This CDR3 contains 13 residues.

This chain connects TRBV10-1 to TRBJ2-1, with D perhaps matching TRBD1 or TRBD2 (5 bases each). The CDR3 spans 16 residues. Germline CDR1 WNHNN, CDR2 SYGVQD (reference sequence). Trimming pared 4 bases from V and 6 bases from J, leaving 19 bases between. CDR3 nucleotide sequence: TGCGCCAGCAGTGCCCTTCTCGGGGCACGGGGCAATGAGCAGTTCTTC. Its translation is CASSALLGARGNEQFF.

The CDR3 sequence: CASSQDYTSAQFANTGELFF. In DNA, the CDR3 is TGCGCCAGCAGCCAAGATTATACTAGCGCCCAGTTCGCGAACACCGGGGAGCTGTTTTTT. V gene TRBV4-1 combines with J gene TRBJ2-2; 7 nucleotides match TRBD2. Germline loops: CDR1 MGHRA, CDR2 YSYEKL. The J segment lost 0 bases and the V segment lost 0 bases, leaving 13 bases of the junction unmatched. The CDR3 loop spans 20 amino acids.

V gene TRBV9 combines with J gene TRBJ1-1; no firm D call. The CDR3 is made up of 14 amino acids. In germline, CDR1 is SGDLS, CDR2 YYNGEE. V lost 0 bases and J 1 base, leaving 7 bases between the germline ends. The CDR3 loop reads CASSVVAENTEAFF. The CDR3 DNA reads as TGTGCCAGCAGCGTAGTTGCAGAGAACACTGAAGCTTTCTTT.

The CDR3 sequence is CASTKTSGKETQYF. The DNA for the CDR3 is TGTGCCAGCACCAAGACTAGCGGGAAAGAGACCCAGTACTTC. The chain combines TRBV5-5 with TRBJ2-5; the match to TRBD2 covers 11 bases. Losses at the gene ends were 6 bases for V and 3 bases for J; bases not matched to a gene: 4. This CDR3 comprises 14 residues. CDR1 is SGHKS and CDR2 is YYEKEE in the germline V gene (reference sequence).

The chain uses TRBV27 and TRBJ2-3; D remains ambiguous. This CDR3 has 13 amino acids. Germline V gives CDR1 MNHEY, CDR2 SMNVEV (reference sequence). Trimming took 6 bases from V and 2 from J, leaving 9 bases between them. CDR3: CASRPLVTDTQYF. The CDR3 nucleotides are TGTGCCAGCAGGCCGCTGGTCACAGATACGCAGTATTTT.

V and J are TRBV7-6 and TRBJ2-2; TRBD2 agrees at 13 bases. The J segment lost 6 bases and the V segment lost 5 bases, leaving 12 bases of the junction unmatched. This CDR3 comprises 18 residues. Germline-derived CDR1 and CDR2 are SGHVS and FNYEAQ. CDR3 coding DNA: TGTGCCAGCAGCCCCATCGGACTAGCGGGAGAGGTTCCCGGGGAGCTGTTTTTT. It yields the protein CASSPIGLAGEVPGELFF.

The CDR3 DNA reads TGTGCCAGCACCTTAACTAGCGGGGGGAACGAGCAGTACTTC. Protein product: CASTLTSGGNEQYF. This rearrangement joins TRBV2 to TRBJ2-7; TRBD2 aligns across 12 bases. Germline CDR1 SNHLY, CDR2 FYNNEI. The CDR3 is made up of 14 amino acids. V trimming: 7 bases; J trimming: 5 bases; junction bases outside the gene matches: 6.

This CDR3 is CASKVGSYEQYF. In DNA form, the CDR3 reads TGTGCCAGCAAGGTAGGGAGCTACGAGCAGTACTTC. The V and J genes are TRBV6-1 and TRBJ2-7; D is possibly TRBD2 (5 bases). The CDR3 is made up of 12 amino acids. V was clipped by 7 bases and J by 3 bases, with 10 bases between them. Germline CDR1 reads MNHNS; CDR2 reads SASEGT.

J is TRBJ2-1 and V is TRBV19; 8 nucleotides match TRBD2. The CDR3 totals 15 residues. V gave up 3 bases and J gave up 2 bases; unmatched junction bases: 3. From germline, CDR1 is LNHDA and CDR2 SQIVND (reference sequence). The CDR3 region is CASSIGSGTYNEQFF. The CDR3 DNA follows: TGTGCCAGTAGTATTGGTAGCGGGACCTACAATGAGCAGTTCTTC.

The rearrangement joins TRBV5-1 to TRBJ1-2; D is ambiguous. CDR3 size: 13 residues. The germline V and J ends were trimmed by 0 bases and 5 bases, with 8 bases remaining between them. Germline loops: CDR1 SGHRS, CDR2 YFSETQ. CDR3 nucleotide sequence: TGCGCCAGCAGCTTGGCCGGTGATTATGGCTACACCTTC. Its translation is CASSLAGDYGYTF.

The chain combines TRBV7-9 with TRBJ2-7, with a weak D call TRBD2 (7 bases). V was trimmed by 0 bases and J by 7 bases, leaving 13 bases between them. This CDR3 has 14 amino acids. From germline, CDR1 is SEHNR and CDR2 FQNEAQ (reference sequence). The CDR3 DNA reads as TGTGCCAGCAGCTTAGCAGGGGGGGGCAGGGAGCAGTACTTC. This gives the protein CASSLAGGGREQYF.

This clone was detected once. The rearrangement joins TRBV6-9 to TRBJ2-7; 7 bases map to TRBD1. From germline, CDR1 is MNHGY and CDR2 SVAAGI. Trimming took 4 bases from V and 3 from J; bases not matched to a gene: 3. The CDR3 length is 13 residues. The DNA for the CDR3 is TGTGCCAGCAGTTTAACAGGGGTCTACGAGCAGTACTTC. Its protein is CASSLTGVYEQYF.

The chain employs TRBV7-8 and TRBJ2-1; no reliable D call. V dropped 5 bases and J dropped 7 bases, with 18 bases sitting between them. The CDR3 is 15 amino acids. CDR1 and CDR2 from the germline V gene are SGHVS and FQNEAQ. The CDR3 coding sequence is TGTGCCAGCAGCCCGCGGCAGGTGGTATTAAATGAGCAGTTCTTC. Amino acid sequence: CASSPRQVVLNEQFF.

CDR3 in amino acids: CASSPAGTSLNTGELFF. In DNA, the CDR3 is TGTGCCAGCTCACCTGCCGGGACTAGCCTCAACACCGGGGAGCTGTTTTTT. The V and J genes are TRBV18 and TRBJ2-2, with 9 nucleotides matching TRBD2. The junction had 7 bases not matched to a gene; V was cut back by 3 bases and J by 2 bases. Germline-derived CDR1 and CDR2 are KGHSH and LQKENI. There are 17 residues in the CDR3.

The gene calls are TRBV6-6 and TRBJ2-7; TRBD2 aligns across 8 bases. The CDR3 contains 15 residues. V lost 8 bases to trimming and J lost 0 bases; unmatched junction nucleotides: 9. The germline V gene has CDR1 MNHNY and CDR2 SVGAGI (reference sequence). The CDR3 loop is CASHDRSGSSYEQYF. CDR3 sequence (DNA): TGTGCCAGCCATGATCGGAGCGGGAGCTCCTACGAGCAGTACTTC.

The chain uses TRBV7-2 and TRBJ2-7; 10 bases line up with TRBD1. CDR1 SGHTA and CDR2 FQGNSA come from the germline V gene. This CDR3 has 15 amino acids. V shed 5 bases, J shed 4 bases, and the junction held 8 bases outside the gene matches. In nucleotides, the CDR3 is TGTGCCAGCAGCGCTCGGGACAGGGGCCAATACGAGCAGTACTTC. It translates to CASSARDRGQYEQYF. The entire variable domain, with the rest obtained from reference TRBV7-2 and TRBJ2-7, is as follows: GAGVSQSPSNKVTEKGKDVELRCDPISGHTALYWYRQSLGQGLEFLIYFQGNSAPDKSGLPSDRFSAERTGGSVSTLTIQRTQQEDSAVYLCASSARDRGQYEQYFGPGTRLTVT.

This clone was counted a few times. The gene calls are TRBV7-8 and TRBJ1-1, with D maybe TRBD1 (5 bases). Germline loops: CDR1 SGHVS, CDR2 FQNEAQ. The ends were cut back, 5 bases at V and 6 bases at J, with 10 bases in the middle. The CDR3 length is 12 residues. The CDR3, as DNA: TGTGCCAGCAGCAATCCAGGGTCTGAAGCTTTCTTT. Translation: CASSNPGSEAFF.

V is TRBV5-1 and J is TRBJ2-1; unclear D gene. The CDR3 sequence is 15 residues long. Germline values: CDR1 SGHRS, CDR2 YFSETQ. V dropped 0 bases and J dropped 0 bases, with 7 bases sitting between them. CDR3 nucleotides: TGCGCCAGCAGCTTGGTTGACCCCTCCTACAATGAGCAGTTCTTC. As protein: CASSLVDPSYNEQFF.

The rearrangement uses TRBV10-3 and TRBJ2-4; D is perhaps TRBD1 (5 bases). CDR3 length equals 14 residues. CDR1 and CDR2 (germline): ENHRY, SYGVKD. With 3 bases removed from V and 7 bases from J, the gap between germline ends came to 13 bases. The CDR3: CAISERGQDNIQYF. The CDR3 DNA reads TGTGCCATCAGTGAAAGGGGTCAAGACAACATTCAGTACTTC.

The rearrangement joins TRBV6-1 to TRBJ2-7; 8 positions agree with TRBD1. J gave up 4 bases and V 6 bases, and 11 bases lay outside the gene matches. The CDR3 length is 15 residues. Germline V gives CDR1 MNHNS, CDR2 SASEGT. The CDR3 bases are TGTGCCAGCAGGAAAGTCCGGCAGGGGGCGTACGAGCAGTACTTC. Its translation is CASRKVRQGAYEQYF.

The V call is TRBV5-1, the J call TRBJ2-6; TRBD2 matches 11 bases. The CDR3 consists of 20 residues. Germline V gene data show CDR1 as SGHRS and CDR2 as YFSETQ. V gave up 0 bases and J gave up 0 bases; unmatched junction bases: 8. DNA for the CDR3: TGCGCCAGCAGCTTGGAACCTAGCGGGAGGTTCAGCTCTGGGGCCAACGTCCTGACTTTC. As protein: CASSLEPSGRFSSGANVLTF.

V and J are TRBV7-9 and TRBJ2-2; TRBD2 matches at 8 bases. V lost 5 bases, J lost 3 bases, and 11 bases stayed unmatched. The germline V gene encodes CDR1 SEHNR and CDR2 FQNEAQ (reference sequence). The CDR3 runs 17 residues. The CDR3 DNA reads TGTGCCAGCAGCCCCTCCGGAGCGGGAGTGTACACCGGGGAGCTGTTTTTT. Protein: CASSPSGAGVYTGELFF.

The chain is built from TRBV6-1 and TRBJ2-1; TRBD2 agrees at 7 bases. The CDR3 has 16 residues. CDR1 and CDR2 from the germline V gene are MNHNS and SASEGT. V shed 4 bases and J 13 bases; nucleotides not matched to a gene: 19. The CDR3 loop is CASSARTSTTQIQQFF. The CDR3 region has the DNA TGTGCCAGCAGTGCCAGGACTAGTACTACGCAGATTCAACAGTTCTTC.

V usage is TRBV2 and J usage is TRBJ2-7, with D perhaps TRBD1 (5 bases). CDR1 SNHLY and CDR2 FYNNEI come from the germline V gene. This CDR3 spans 15 amino acids. V was clipped by 5 bases and J by 7 bases, with 21 bases between them. The CDR3 region is CASSPRQTLLGEQYF. In DNA, the CDR3 is TGTGCCAGCAGTCCCCGACAGACCCTCCTGGGGGAGCAGTACTTC.

The chain uses TRBV7-3 and TRBJ2-6; no firm D call. Germline V lookup: CDR1 SGHTA, CDR2 FQGTGA. Trimming cost V 4 bases and J 2 bases, with 3 bases left between them. This CDR3 comprises 13 residues. Here the CDR3 reads CASSYPGANVLTF. As DNA, the CDR3 is TGTGCCAGCAGCTACCCTGGGGCCAACGTCCTGACTTTC.

This rearrangement joins TRBV5-1 to TRBJ1-3, with TRBD1 as a possible D gene (5 bases). Trimming left V 0 bases short and J 0 bases short, with 7 bases between. CDR1 is SGHRS, CDR2 YFSETQ, per germline. The length of the CDR3 is 15 residues. CDR3: CASSLEGLSGNTIYF. The CDR3 DNA reads as TGCGCCAGCAGCTTGGAGGGGCTCTCTGGAAACACCATATATTTT.